Here is one T cell receptor beta chain with its context. The data were taken from a study of blood T cell repertoires in COVID-19. About the study: Researchers got acute and convalescent COVID-19 samples from the United States, Italy and Spain. PBMCs, B-cell-depleted T cells, or T cells were the source of the cDNA or gDNA that made up the material.

Methods used by the authors: Counts of nucleated cells, estimated from reference gene primer amplification, were obtained. Here immunoSEQ multiplex PCR was the method, and the copy in TCRdb shows in-frame clones only, minus some. The V and J calls and clone size come from that table; D and trimming were worked out from the DNA. The repertoire holds a few hundred thousand clones, roughly nine tenths seen once, with 2.2% in the top ten. The receptor's source is a woman aged 50 to 60 who had recovered from COVID-19. Sequenced sample: peripheral blood.

CDR3 in amino acids: CASSQAEVIVGELFF. CDR3 nucleotides: TGCGCCAGCAGCCAAGCCGAGGTTATAGTCGGGGAGCTGTTTTTT. The V and J genes are TRBV4-1 and TRBJ2-2, with no clear D. CDR3 size: 15 residues. Germline CDR1 MGHRA, CDR2 YSYEKL. V lost 1 base to trimming and J lost 7 bases, with 13 bases between them.